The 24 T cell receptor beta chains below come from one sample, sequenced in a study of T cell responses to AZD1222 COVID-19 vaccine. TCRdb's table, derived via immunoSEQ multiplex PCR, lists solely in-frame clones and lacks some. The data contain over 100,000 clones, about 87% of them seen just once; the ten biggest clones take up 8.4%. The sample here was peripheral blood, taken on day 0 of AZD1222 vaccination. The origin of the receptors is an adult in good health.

CDR3: CASSLGRGAYEQYF. The CDR3 DNA is TGTGCCAGCAGCTTAGGGCGGGGAGCCTACGAGCAGTACTTC. The chain is built from TRBV7-9 and TRBJ2-7; a possible D gene is TRBD2 (6 bases). This CDR3 has 14 amino acids. Trimming stripped 1 base from V and 2 bases from J, with 9 bases between. Germline loops: CDR1 SEHNR, CDR2 FQNEAQ (reference sequence).

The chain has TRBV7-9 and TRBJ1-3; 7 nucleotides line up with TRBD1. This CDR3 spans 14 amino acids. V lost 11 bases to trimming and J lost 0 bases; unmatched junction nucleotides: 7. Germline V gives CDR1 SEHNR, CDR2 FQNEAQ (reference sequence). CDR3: CAGSRDSSGNTIYF. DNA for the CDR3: TGTGCCGGCTCCCGGGACAGCTCTGGAAACACCATATATTTT.

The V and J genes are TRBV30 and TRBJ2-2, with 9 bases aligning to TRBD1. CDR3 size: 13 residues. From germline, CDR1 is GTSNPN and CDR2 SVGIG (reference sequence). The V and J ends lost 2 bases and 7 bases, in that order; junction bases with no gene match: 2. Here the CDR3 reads CAWSSTGGGELFF. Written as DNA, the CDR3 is TGTGCCTGGAGTTCGACAGGGGGCGGGGAGCTGTTTTTT.

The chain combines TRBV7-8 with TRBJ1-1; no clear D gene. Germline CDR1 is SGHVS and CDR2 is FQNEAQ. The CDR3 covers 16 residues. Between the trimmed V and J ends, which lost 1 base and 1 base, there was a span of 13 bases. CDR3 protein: CASSLVGGNRNTEAFF. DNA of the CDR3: TGTGCCAGCAGCTTAGTAGGAGGGAATCGGAACACTGAAGCTTTCTTT. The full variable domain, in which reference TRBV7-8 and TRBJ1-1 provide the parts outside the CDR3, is GAGVSQSPRYKVAKRGQDVALRCDPISGHVSLFWYQQALGQGPEFLTYFQNEAQLDKSGLPSDRFFAERPEGSVSTLKIQRTQQEDSAVYLCASSLVGGNRNTEAFFGQGTRLTVV.

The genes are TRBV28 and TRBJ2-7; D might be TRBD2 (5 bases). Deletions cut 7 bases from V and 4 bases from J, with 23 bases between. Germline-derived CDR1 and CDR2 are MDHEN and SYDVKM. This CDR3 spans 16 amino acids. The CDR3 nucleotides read TGTGCCAGCACCACCTTACCCCGCCAGCGGAGGTACGAGCAGTACTTC. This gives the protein CASTTLPRQRRYEQYF.

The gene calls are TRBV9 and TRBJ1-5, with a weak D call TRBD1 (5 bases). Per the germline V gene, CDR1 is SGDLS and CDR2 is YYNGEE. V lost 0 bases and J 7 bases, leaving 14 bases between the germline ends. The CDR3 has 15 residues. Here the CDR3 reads CASSVDGTRGQPQHF. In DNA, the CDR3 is TGTGCCAGCAGCGTAGATGGGACCCGAGGGCAGCCCCAGCATTTT.

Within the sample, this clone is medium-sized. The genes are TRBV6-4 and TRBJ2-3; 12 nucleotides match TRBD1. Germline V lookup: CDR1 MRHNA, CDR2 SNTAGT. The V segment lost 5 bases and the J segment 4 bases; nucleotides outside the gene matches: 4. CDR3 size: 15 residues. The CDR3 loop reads CASSRGQGASDTQYF. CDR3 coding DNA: TGTGCCAGCAGTAGGGGACAGGGGGCATCAGATACGCAGTATTTT.

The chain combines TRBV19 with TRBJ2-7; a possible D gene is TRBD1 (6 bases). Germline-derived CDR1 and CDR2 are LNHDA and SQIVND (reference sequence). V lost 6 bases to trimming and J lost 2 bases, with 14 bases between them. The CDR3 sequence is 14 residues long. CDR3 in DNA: TGTGCCAGTAGAGGACTGGGACAAGCCTACGAGCAGTACTTC. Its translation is CASRGLGQAYEQYF.

CDR3 nucleotide sequence: TGTGCCAGCAGTGAATTCAGGAGTCAGGCTTTTGGCTACACCTTC. Its translation is CASSEFRSQAFGYTF. The V and J genes are TRBV6-1 and TRBJ1-2; no firm D call. V was trimmed by 2 bases and J by 7 bases, leaving 17 bases between them. CDR3 length equals 15 residues. Per the germline V gene, CDR1 is MNHNS and CDR2 is SASEGT.

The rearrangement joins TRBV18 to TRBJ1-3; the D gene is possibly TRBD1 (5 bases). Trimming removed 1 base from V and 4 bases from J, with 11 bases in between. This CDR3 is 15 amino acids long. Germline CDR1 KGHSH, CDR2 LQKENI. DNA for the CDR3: TGTGCCAGCTCACCACTCCGGGGGGGAGGAAACACCATATATTTT. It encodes CASSPLRGGGNTIYF.

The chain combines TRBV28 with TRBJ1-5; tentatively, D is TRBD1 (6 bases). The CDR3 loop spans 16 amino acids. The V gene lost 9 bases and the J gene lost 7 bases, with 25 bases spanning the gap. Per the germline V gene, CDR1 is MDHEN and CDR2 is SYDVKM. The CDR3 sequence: CASQRPGTTWGQPQHF. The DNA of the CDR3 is TGTGCCAGTCAGCGCCCTGGGACAACCTGGGGGCAGCCCCAGCATTTT.

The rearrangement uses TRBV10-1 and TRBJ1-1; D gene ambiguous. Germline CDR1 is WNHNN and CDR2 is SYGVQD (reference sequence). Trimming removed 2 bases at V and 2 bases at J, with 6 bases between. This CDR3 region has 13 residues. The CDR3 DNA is TGCGCCAGCAGTGAGCAGCCTAACACTGAAGCTTTCTTT. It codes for CASSEQPNTEAFF.

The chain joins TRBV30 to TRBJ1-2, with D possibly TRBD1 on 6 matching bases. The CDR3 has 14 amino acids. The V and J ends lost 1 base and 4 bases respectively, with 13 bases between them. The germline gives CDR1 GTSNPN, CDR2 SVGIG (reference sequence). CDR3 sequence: CAWSATGNVYGYTF. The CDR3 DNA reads TGTGCCTGGAGTGCCACAGGGAACGTCTATGGCTACACCTTC.

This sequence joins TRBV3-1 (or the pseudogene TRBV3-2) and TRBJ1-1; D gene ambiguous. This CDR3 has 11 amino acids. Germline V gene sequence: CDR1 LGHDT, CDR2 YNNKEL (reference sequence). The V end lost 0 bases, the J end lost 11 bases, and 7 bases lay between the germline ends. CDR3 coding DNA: TGTGCCAGCAGCCAAGACGGAAGGGCTTTCTTT. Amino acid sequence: CASSQDGRAFF.

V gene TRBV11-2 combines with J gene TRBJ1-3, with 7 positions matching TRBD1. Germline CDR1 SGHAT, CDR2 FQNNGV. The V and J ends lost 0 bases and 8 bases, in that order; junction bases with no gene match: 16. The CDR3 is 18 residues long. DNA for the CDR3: TGTGCCAGCAGCTTAGATTCCACCCTGGGCAGGGGGAGAGACACCATATATTTT. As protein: CASSLDSTLGRGRDTIYF.

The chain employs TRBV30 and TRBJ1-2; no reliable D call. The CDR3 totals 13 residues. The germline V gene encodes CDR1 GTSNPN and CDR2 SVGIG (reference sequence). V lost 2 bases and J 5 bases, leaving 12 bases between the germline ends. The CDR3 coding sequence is TGTGCCTGGAGTACCCGGCCCCTATATGGCTACACCTTC. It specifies CAWSTRPLYGYTF.

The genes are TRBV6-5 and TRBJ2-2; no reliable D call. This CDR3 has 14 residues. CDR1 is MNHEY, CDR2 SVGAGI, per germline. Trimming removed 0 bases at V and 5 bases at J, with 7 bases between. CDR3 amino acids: CASSYSWVTGELFF. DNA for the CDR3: TGTGCCAGCAGTTACTCATGGGTGACCGGGGAGCTGTTTTTT.

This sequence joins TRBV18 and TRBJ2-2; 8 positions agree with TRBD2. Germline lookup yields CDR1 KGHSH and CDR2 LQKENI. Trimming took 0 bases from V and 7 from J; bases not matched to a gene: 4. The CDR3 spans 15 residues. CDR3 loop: CASSPPALAGGELFF. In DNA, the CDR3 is TGTGCCAGCTCACCACCGGCTCTAGCGGGCGGGGAGCTGTTTTTT.

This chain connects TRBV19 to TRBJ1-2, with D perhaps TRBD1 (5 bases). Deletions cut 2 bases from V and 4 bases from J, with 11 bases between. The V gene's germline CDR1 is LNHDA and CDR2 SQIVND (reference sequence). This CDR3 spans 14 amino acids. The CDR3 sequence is CASSISDSFYGYTF. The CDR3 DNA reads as TGTGCCAGTAGTATAAGCGACAGTTTCTATGGCTACACCTTC.

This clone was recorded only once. The CDR3 DNA reads TGTGCCAGCAGCCAAGACTACAGGACACCCCTCCACTTT. Its translation: CASSQDYRTPLHF. The rearrangement links TRBV14 to TRBJ1-6; tentative D call: TRBD1 (5 bases). CDR1 SGHDN and CDR2 FVKESK come from the germline V gene. This CDR3 is 13 amino acids long. V was trimmed by 0 bases and J by 11 bases, leaving 8 bases between them.

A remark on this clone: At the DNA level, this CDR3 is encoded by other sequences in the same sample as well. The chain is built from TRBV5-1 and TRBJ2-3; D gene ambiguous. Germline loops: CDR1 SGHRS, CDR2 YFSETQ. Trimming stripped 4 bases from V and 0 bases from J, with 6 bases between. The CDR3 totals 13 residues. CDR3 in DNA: TGCGCCAGCAGCCTCACTAGCACAGATACGCAGTATTTT. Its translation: CASSLTSTDTQYF.

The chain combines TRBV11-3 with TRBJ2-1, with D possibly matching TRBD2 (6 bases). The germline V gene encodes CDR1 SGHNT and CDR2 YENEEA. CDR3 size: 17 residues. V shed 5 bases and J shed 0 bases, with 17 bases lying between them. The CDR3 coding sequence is TGTGCCAGCAGCCCCGGGAGCGGGCCTAGCTCCTACAATGAGCAGTTCTTC. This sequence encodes CASSPGSGPSSYNEQFF.

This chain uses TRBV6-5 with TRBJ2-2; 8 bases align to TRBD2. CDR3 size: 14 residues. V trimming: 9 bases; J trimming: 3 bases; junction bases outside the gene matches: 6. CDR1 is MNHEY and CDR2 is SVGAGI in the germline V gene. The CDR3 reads CASLSGSYTGELFF. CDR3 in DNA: TGTGCCAGTCTAAGCGGGAGTTACACCGGGGAGCTGTTTTTT.

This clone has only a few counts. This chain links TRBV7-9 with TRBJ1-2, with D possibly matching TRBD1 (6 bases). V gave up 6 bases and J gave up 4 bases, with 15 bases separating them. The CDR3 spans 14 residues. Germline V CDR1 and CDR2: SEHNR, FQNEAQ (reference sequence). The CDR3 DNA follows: TGTGCCAGCAGGCCCACAGGGCGCGTCTATGGCTACACCTTC. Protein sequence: CASRPTGRVYGYTF.